These 23 T cell receptor beta chains share one sample of origin, sequenced in a study of blood T cell repertoires in COVID-19. Profiled with immunoSEQ multiplex PCR; TCRdb holds only in-frame clones, not every one. The table records under 90,000 clones, about 80% of them present only once. Sequenced sample: peripheral blood. The receptor set was obtained from a man between 45 and 60 years old with active or convalescent COVID-19.

J is TRBJ2-1 and V is TRBV11-2, with TRBD1 as a possible D gene (8 bases). V dropped 7 bases and J dropped 5 bases, with 21 bases sitting between them. The germline CDR1 and CDR2 sequences are SGHAT and FQNNGV. This CDR3 has 16 amino acids. CDR3 sequence: CASTPRGGQVHNEQFF. CDR3 coding DNA: TGTGCCAGCACCCCCCGCGGGGGACAGGTCCACAATGAGCAGTTCTTC.

This sequence joins TRBV19 and TRBJ2-3; 12 bases fit TRBD2. V shed 4 bases and J 5 bases; nucleotides not matched to a gene: 10. CDR3 length: 17 residues. In germline, CDR1 is LNHDA, CDR2 SQIVND (reference sequence). CDR3: CASSTPRTSGAEDTQYF. CDR3 DNA sequence: TGTGCCAGTAGTACTCCCCGGACTAGCGGGGCGGAAGATACGCAGTATTTT.

The rearrangement joins TRBV6-5 to TRBJ1-5; 10 nucleotides align to TRBD1. V lost 8 bases and J lost 4; bases outside the gene matches: 5. This CDR3 has 14 amino acids. Germline CDR1 is MNHEY and CDR2 is SVGAGI. The CDR3 region has the DNA TGTGCCAGCGGGGACAGGGGAGCGAATCAGCCCCAGCATTTT. Translating it yields CASGDRGANQPQHF.

The chain employs TRBV30 and TRBJ1-2; no firm D call. V lost 0 bases and J lost 3, with 11 bases in between. From germline, CDR1 is GTSNPN and CDR2 SVGIG (reference sequence). The CDR3 consists of 14 residues. The chain's CDR3 is CAWSVLGAHYGYTF. CDR3 DNA: TGTGCCTGGAGTGTGTTGGGAGCGCACTATGGCTACACCTTC.

The CDR3 sequence: CASSYRTPGGPRETQYF. The CDR3 DNA is TGTGCCAGCAGCTATCGAACACCGGGGGGGCCCCGAGAGACCCAGTACTTC. The chain joins TRBV11-2 to TRBJ2-5; 8 nucleotides align to TRBD2. Germline loops: CDR1 SGHAT, CDR2 FQNNGV. The CDR3 extends over 17 amino acids. V trimming: 4 bases; J trimming: 4 bases; junction bases outside the gene matches: 14.

The sample holds a few counts of this clone. The chain couples TRBV11-2 to TRBJ1-6; a possible D gene is TRBD1 (6 bases). CDR3 size: 15 residues. The germline gives CDR1 SGHAT, CDR2 FQNNGV. Deletions cut 3 bases from V and 7 bases from J, with 13 bases between. The CDR3 sequence is CASSFVGRGNSPLHF. DNA of the CDR3: TGTGCCAGCAGCTTTGTCGGTAGGGGGAATTCACCCCTCCACTTT.

The rearrangement links TRBV5-5 to TRBJ1-6, with TRBD1 as a possible D gene (6 bases). The CDR3 is 16 residues long. The germline V gene has CDR1 SGHKS and CDR2 YYEKEE (reference sequence). Trimming left V 0 bases short and J 8 bases short, with 15 bases between. CDR3 amino acids: CASSLDPGHKHSPLHF. CDR3 bases: TGTGCCAGCAGCTTGGACCCGGGACACAAACATTCACCCCTCCACTTT.

V and J are TRBV7-2 and TRBJ2-1; 7 bases line up with TRBD1. From germline, CDR1 is SGHTA and CDR2 FQGNSA. J lost 1 base, V lost 6 bases, and 6 bases had no gene match. The CDR3 is 15 amino acids. For the CDR3, the DNA is TGTGCCAGCAGTTCGGGACAGCCTTCCTACAATGAGCAGTTCTTC. Translation: CASSSGQPSYNEQFF.

This clone was seen just once. CDR3 in DNA: TGTGCCAGCAGCTTAGATGGTAGCGCAGATACGCAGTATTTT. This codes for CASSLDGSADTQYF. This chain links TRBV7-2 with TRBJ2-3; D may be TRBD2 (5 bases). Germline-derived CDR1 and CDR2 are SGHTA and FQGNSA. V lost 1 base to trimming and J lost 4 bases, with 9 bases between them. This CDR3 contains 14 residues.

The count of this clone is one. This chain links TRBV7-9 with TRBJ1-1, with a tentative D call TRBD1 (6 bases). The length of the CDR3 is 15 residues. Per germline, CDR1 SEHNR and CDR2 FQNEAQ (reference sequence). Trimming took off 1 base at V and 4 bases at J, with 13 bases between the two ends. In DNA form, the CDR3 reads TGTGCCAGCAGCTTAGTTGAGGGGGTGGGCACTGAAGCTTTCTTT. Its translation: CASSLVEGVGTEAFF.

The chain has TRBV6-5 and TRBJ1-2; 7 bases align to TRBD1. The V and J ends lost 7 bases and 3 bases, in that order; junction bases with no gene match: 5. In germline, CDR1 is MNHEY, CDR2 SVGAGI. The CDR3 runs to 13 residues. CDR3 residues: CASIGGGDYGYTF. The CDR3 region has the DNA TGTGCCAGCATAGGGGGCGGTGACTATGGCTACACCTTC.

The V gene is TRBV27, the J gene TRBJ2-3, with D maybe TRBD1 (5 bases). V shed 2 bases and J shed 2 bases, with 20 bases lying between them. CDR1 is MNHEY, CDR2 SMNVEV, per germline (reference sequence). The CDR3 is 18 residues long. This CDR3 is CASSLGRAPLTFTDTQYF. The CDR3 DNA sequence: TGTGCCAGCAGTTTAGGCAGGGCTCCCCTGACCTTCACAGATACGCAGTATTTT.

The chain uses TRBV3-1 (or the pseudogene TRBV3-2) and TRBJ2-1, with 11 bases identical to TRBD2. Trimming at V came to 4 bases and at J to 5 bases, leaving 4 bases not matched to a gene. This CDR3 comprises 15 residues. Germline V gene sequence: CDR1 LGHDT, CDR2 YNNKEL (reference sequence). Here the CDR3 DNA reads TGTGCCAGCAGCCCCCTGGGACTAGCGGACAATGAGCAGTTCTTC. This translates into CASSPLGLADNEQFF.

The chain couples TRBV23-1 to TRBJ1-3; D gene unclear. TRBV23-1 is treated as an ORF (open reading frame) with a function not yet certain. This CDR3 has 14 amino acids. Trimming pared 8 bases from V and 6 bases from J, leaving 17 bases between. CDR3 loop: CASPGRRTSNTIYF. CDR3 DNA sequence: TGCGCCAGCCCCGGTAGGAGGACCTCAAACACCATATATTTT.

The rearrangement uses TRBV10-3 and TRBJ2-7; weak D call: TRBD1 (5 bases). V gave up 3 bases and J gave up 0 bases, with 12 bases separating them. CDR3 size: 15 residues. Germline V gene sequence: CDR1 ENHRY, CDR2 SYGVKD. The CDR3 spells CAISEQQASSYEQYF. The CDR3 DNA sequence: TGTGCCATCAGTGAACAACAGGCCAGCTCCTACGAGCAGTACTTC.

This chain links TRBV30 with TRBJ2-2; 8 positions agree with TRBD1. V lost 1 base, J lost 4 bases, and 14 bases stayed unmatched. Germline values: CDR1 GTSNPN, CDR2 SVGIG (reference sequence). This CDR3 spans 18 amino acids. The CDR3 here is CAWSGVSGGQGGTGELFF. The CDR3 DNA is TGTGCCTGGAGTGGGGTTTCGGGCGGACAGGGTGGCACCGGGGAGCTGTTTTTT.

CDR3 in DNA: TGCAGCGTGGGCCAGGGCATGGACTATGGCTACACCTTC. Translated, it gives CSVGQGMDYGYTF. The rearrangement uses TRBV29-1 and TRBJ1-2, with TRBD1 as a possible D gene (5 bases). V was clipped by 6 bases and J by 3 bases, with 14 bases between them. CDR3 length: 13 amino acids. The germline V gene has CDR1 SQVTM and CDR2 ANQGSEA.

There are a few counts of this clone. The rearrangement joins TRBV5-1 to TRBJ1-1; unclear D gene. The germline gives CDR1 SGHRS, CDR2 YFSETQ. The CDR3 loop spans 14 amino acids. Trimming took 4 bases from V and 4 from J, leaving 14 bases between them. For the CDR3, the DNA is TGCGCCAGCAGCCTCGGGGTTTCGGCCACTGAAGCTTTCTTT. Translated: CASSLGVSATEAFF.

The CDR3 DNA sequence: TGTGCCAGCAGTTTTGGCGGGGGGACGAACTATGGCTACACCTTC. It codes for CASSFGGGTNYGYTF. V gene TRBV28 combines with J gene TRBJ1-2; possibly TRBD1 for D (5 bases). This CDR3 comprises 15 residues. Germline loops: CDR1 MDHEN, CDR2 SYDVKM. Trimming shortened V by 3 bases and J by 2 bases, and 13 bases separated the two germline ends.

The V gene is TRBV5-1, the J gene TRBJ2-1; tentative D call: TRBD2 (6 bases). The CDR3 runs 14 residues. The V end lost 4 bases, the J end lost 7 bases, and 15 bases lay between the germline ends. Per germline, CDR1 SGHRS and CDR2 YFSETQ. The CDR3 region has the DNA TGCGCCAGCAGCCCCCAGGTCGGGGGTAATGAGCAGTTCTTC. This codes for CASSPQVGGNEQFF.

The chain has TRBV10-2 and TRBJ2-2; tentatively, D is TRBD2 (5 bases). V shed 7 bases and J shed 7 bases, with 13 bases lying between them. The CDR3 runs to 13 residues. The germline V gene encodes CDR1 WSHSY and CDR2 SAAADI. Written as DNA, the CDR3 is TGCGCCAGCAATCCCTCGGCGGGCGGGGAGCTGTTTTTT. This codes for CASNPSAGGELFF.

This clone came up once. The chain is built from TRBV28 and TRBJ2-5; 8 nucleotides match TRBD2. CDR1 MDHEN and CDR2 SYDVKM come from the germline V gene. The CDR3 is 12 amino acids. The J segment lost 10 bases and the V segment lost 3 bases, leaving 4 bases of the junction unmatched. The CDR3 DNA reads TGTGCCAGCAGTTTGCGGGGGGTTTTCCAGTACTTC. This encodes CASSLRGVFQYF.

This chain uses TRBV3-1 (or the pseudogene TRBV3-2) with TRBJ2-4; weak D call: TRBD1 (6 bases). CDR1 and CDR2 (germline): LGHDT, YNNKEL (reference sequence). V shed 4 bases and J shed 0 bases, with 10 bases lying between them. There are 15 residues in the CDR3. The CDR3 here is CASSRDIQAKNIQYF. The CDR3 DNA sequence: TGTGCCAGCAGCCGGGACATCCAAGCCAAAAACATTCAGTACTTC.